A single sample gave rise to the 32 T cell receptor beta chains below, sequenced in a study of control samples from healthy donors and cancer patients. TCRdb's copy holds only in-frame clones and misses some; the assay was immunoSEQ multiplex PCR. The top ten clones hold just over 2% of a sample with 150,000 to 200,000 clones, about 90% of them seen once. Input material: blood. These receptors came from a woman in her 40s in good health.

V usage is TRBV19 and J usage is TRBJ2-2; no firm D call. Deletions cut 3 bases from V and 5 bases from J, with 7 bases between. This CDR3 has 13 amino acids. CDR1 is LNHDA, CDR2 SQIVND, per germline (reference sequence). The CDR3 DNA sequence: TGTGCCAGTAGTATGGGGTGGACCGGGGAGCTGTTTTTT. Translated: CASSMGWTGELFF. The complete variable domain, with remaining parts taken from reference TRBV19 and TRBJ2-2, reads DGGITQSPKYLFRKEGQNVTLSCEQNLNHDAMYWYRQDPGQGLRLIYYSQIVNDFQKGDIAEGYSVSREKKESFPLTVTSAQKNPTAFYLCASSMGWTGELFFGEGSRLTVL.

The chain joins TRBV11-2 to TRBJ2-5; the D is unclear. CDR3 size: 16 residues. V was trimmed by 5 bases and J by 0 bases, leaving 16 bases between them. Germline V gene data show CDR1 as SGHAT and CDR2 as FQNNGV. CDR3 sequence: CASSPKEFPYQETQYF. Written as DNA, the CDR3 is TGTGCCAGCAGCCCAAAGGAGTTTCCGTACCAAGAGACCCAGTACTTC.

The chain employs TRBV7-9 and TRBJ2-2; perhaps TRBD1 as D (6 bases). The germline V gene has CDR1 SEHNR and CDR2 FQNEAQ (reference sequence). The CDR3 sequence is 13 residues long. Trimming shortened V by 5 bases and J by 5 bases, and 9 bases separated the two germline ends. The CDR3 loop is CASSPTGTGELFF. DNA of the CDR3: TGTGCCAGCAGCCCCACAGGGACCGGGGAGCTGTTTTTT.

The chain is built from TRBV9 and TRBJ1-4, with a possible D match to TRBD1 (5 bases). CDR1 SGDLS and CDR2 YYNGEE come from the germline V gene. The V and J ends lost 4 bases and 4 bases respectively, with 8 bases between them. This CDR3 is built from 13 residues. The CDR3 loop reads CASSPDSNEKLFF. In DNA, the CDR3 is TGTGCCAGCAGCCCCGACAGTAATGAAAAACTGTTTTTT.

This chain connects TRBV11-2 to TRBJ1-2; no reliable D call. The V gene lost 11 bases and the J gene lost 4 bases, with 17 bases spanning the gap. Germline V CDR1 and CDR2: SGHAT, FQNNGV. The CDR3 is made up of 13 amino acids. The CDR3 protein is CASRTGISYGYTF. As DNA, the CDR3 is TGTGCCTCAAGGACGGGGATTAGCTATGGCTACACCTTC. The whole variable domain, remainder taken from reference TRBV11-2 and TRBJ1-2, is EAGVAQSPRYKIIEKRQSVAFWCNPISGHATLYWYQQILGQGPKLLIQFQNNGVVDDSQLPKDRFSAERLKGVDSTLKIQPAKLEDSAVYLCASRTGISYGYTFGSGTRLTVV.

This clone came up once. The rearrangement links TRBV5-4 to TRBJ1-2, with 7 bases matching TRBD1. The V and J ends lost 1 base and 2 bases, in that order; junction bases with no gene match: 17. Per the germline V gene, CDR1 is SGHNT and CDR2 is YYREEE (reference sequence). This CDR3 comprises 19 residues. The CDR3 protein is CASSLNLWKQGPANYGYTF. The CDR3 coding sequence is TGTGCCAGCAGCTTGAATTTGTGGAAACAGGGGCCGGCCAACTATGGCTACACCTTC.

The V gene is TRBV27, the J gene TRBJ2-3, with 10 nucleotides matching TRBD2. Germline CDR1 is MNHEY and CDR2 is SMNVEV (reference sequence). Trimming removed 2 bases from V and 3 bases from J; junction bases left unmatched: 5. This CDR3 region has 16 residues. The CDR3 region has the DNA TGTGCCAGCAGTTTAGGAACTAGCGGGACGACAGATACGCAGTATTTT. Protein: CASSLGTSGTTDTQYF.

The gene calls are TRBV10-3 and TRBJ1-5; 11 nucleotides line up with TRBD1. Germline lookup yields CDR1 ENHRY and CDR2 SYGVKD. V trimming: 11 bases; J trimming: 10 bases; junction bases outside the gene matches: 7. CDR3 length: 12 residues. The CDR3, as DNA: TGTGCCCCTGGACAGGGGGCTCAACCCCAGCATTTT. Protein sequence: CAPGQGAQPQHF.

The rearrangement links TRBV13 to TRBJ1-2; the D gene is possibly TRBD1 (5 bases). There are 15 residues in the CDR3. The V gene lost 7 bases and the J gene lost 0 bases, with 15 bases spanning the gap. Germline loops: CDR1 PRHDT, CDR2 FYEKMQ (reference sequence). CDR3 sequence (DNA): TGTGCCAGCACCCCGGTTGGGGACCCTAACTATGGCTACACCTTC. It yields the protein CASTPVGDPNYGYTF.

This clone was counted a single time. V is TRBV29-1 and J is TRBJ2-1; D is possibly TRBD2 (7 bases). Germline V CDR1 and CDR2: SQVTM, ANQGSEA. The CDR3 is made up of 14 amino acids. The ends were cut back, 8 bases at V and 10 bases at J, with 24 bases in the middle. The CDR3 sequence is CSTQGGGSAGEQFF. The CDR3 nucleotides read TGCAGCACCCAGGGCGGGGGCAGCGCCGGGGAGCAGTTCTTC.

The genes are TRBV5-1 and TRBJ2-5; D is uncertain. V was cut by 0 bases and J by 4 bases, with 10 bases left in between. The CDR3 consists of 14 residues. The germline gives CDR1 SGHRS, CDR2 YFSETQ. CDR3 bases: TGCGCCAGCAGCTTGGACCTAGTAAGAGAGACCCAGTACTTC. Encoded protein: CASSLDLVRETQYF.

In this sample, this clone turned up once. The chain carries TRBV30 and TRBJ1-1; D is possibly TRBD1 (6 bases). CDR1 GTSNPN and CDR2 SVGIG come from the germline V gene (reference sequence). This CDR3 has 11 amino acids. Trimming pared 3 bases from V and 8 bases from J, leaving 10 bases between. DNA for the CDR3: TGTGCCTGGAGGGGACACCTCGAAGCTTTCTTT. Residues: CAWRGHLEAFF. The variable domain in full, completed from reference TRBV30 and TRBJ1-1, reads SQTIHQWPATLVQPVGSPLSLECTVEGTSNPNLYWYRQAAGRGLQLLFYSVGIGQISSEVPQNLSASRPQDRQFILSSKKLLLSDSGFYLCAWRGHLEAFFGQGTRLTVV.

The CDR3 spells CASSPAGPWYEQYF. Here the CDR3 DNA reads TGTGCCAGCAGCCCCGCGGGGCCATGGTACGAGCAGTACTTC. This sequence joins TRBV3-1 (or the pseudogene TRBV3-2) and TRBJ2-7; D might be TRBD2 (6 bases). Trimming removed 4 bases at V and 4 bases at J, with 14 bases between. This CDR3 spans 14 amino acids. Germline-derived CDR1 and CDR2 are LGHDT and YNNKEL (reference sequence).

V usage is TRBV5-1 and J usage is TRBJ1-2; D ambiguous. This CDR3 has 14 amino acids. The germline V gene has CDR1 SGHRS and CDR2 YFSETQ. The ends were cut back, 0 bases at V and 2 bases at J, with 8 bases in the middle. This chain's CDR3 is CASSLDTSNYGYTF. The DNA of the CDR3 is TGCGCCAGCAGCTTGGACACATCCAACTATGGCTACACCTTC.

The chain uses TRBV19 and TRBJ2-7; 10 nucleotides match TRBD1. J gave up 6 bases and V 3 bases, and 5 bases lay outside the gene matches. CDR3 size: 14 residues. In germline, CDR1 is LNHDA, CDR2 SQIVND (reference sequence). The CDR3 region has the DNA TGTGCCAGTAGTATCCCGACAGGGGGCGCCGAGCAGTACTTC. This sequence encodes CASSIPTGGAEQYF.

The chain joins TRBV7-9 to TRBJ1-1; D is perhaps TRBD1 (6 bases). Trimming stripped 1 base from V and 5 bases from J, with 14 bases between. This CDR3 contains 15 residues. Germline V gene sequence: CDR1 SEHNR, CDR2 FQNEAQ (reference sequence). In DNA form, the CDR3 reads TGTGCCAGCAGCTTAGGACGGGGGCGAGGTACTGAAGCTTTCTTT. As protein: CASSLGRGRGTEAFF.

V usage is TRBV4-1 and J usage is TRBJ1-1; D is unresolved. Germline V gene data show CDR1 as MGHRA and CDR2 as YSYEKL. CDR3 length: 12 residues. Trimming removed 5 bases from V and 0 bases from J, with 4 bases in between. Here the CDR3 DNA reads TGCGCCAGCAGCGGGATGAACACTGAAGCTTTCTTT. Amino acids: CASSGMNTEAFF.

The chain joins TRBV5-1 to TRBJ1-2; perhaps TRBD1 as D (6 bases). Germline V gene sequence: CDR1 SGHRS, CDR2 YFSETQ. V was pared by 4 bases and J by 4 bases, with 20 bases between. There are 16 residues in the CDR3. The CDR3: CASSTEGGPTPYGYTF. For the CDR3, the DNA is TGCGCCAGCAGCACAGAAGGGGGTCCTACCCCCTATGGCTACACCTTC.

V and J are TRBV18 and TRBJ1-4; D uncertain. CDR3 length: 16 amino acids. The germline V gene encodes CDR1 KGHSH and CDR2 LQKENI. Trimming removed 3 bases at V and 3 bases at J, with 14 bases between. This chain's CDR3 is CASSPMAGPPNEKLFF. The CDR3 DNA sequence: TGTGCCAGCTCACCCATGGCCGGACCGCCTAATGAAAAACTGTTTTTT.

This sequence joins TRBV10-2 and TRBJ1-1; no definite D call. Deletions cut 2 bases from V and 4 bases from J, with 5 bases between. There are 12 residues in the CDR3. Germline values: CDR1 WSHSY, CDR2 SAAADI. CDR3 loop: CASSEGSTEAFF. CDR3 sequence (DNA): TGCGCCAGCAGTGAGGGCAGCACTGAAGCTTTCTTT.

The J gene is TRBJ2-7, the V gene TRBV3-1 (or the pseudogene TRBV3-2); possibly TRBD1 for D (6 bases). V lost 4 bases to trimming and J lost 6 bases, with 7 bases between them. The CDR3 spans 11 residues. Germline assignment: CDR1 LGHDT and CDR2 YNNKEL (reference sequence). The CDR3: CASSRGLEQYF. CDR3 in DNA: TGTGCCAGCAGCCGGGGGCTCGAGCAGTACTTC.

The chain carries TRBV5-1 and TRBJ2-3; TRBD1 aligns across 11 bases. Germline CDR1 SGHRS, CDR2 YFSETQ. Trimming took 0 bases from V and 4 from J; bases not matched to a gene: 7. There are 17 residues in the CDR3. CDR3 sequence: CASSLEGQGVGADTQYF. The CDR3 nucleotides read TGCGCCAGCAGCTTGGAGGGACAGGGGGTGGGAGCAGATACGCAGTATTTT.

Worth noting for this clone: The identical CDR3 is also encoded by other nucleotide sequences in the sample. CDR3 loop: CASSQGTGELFF. The CDR3 DNA sequence: TGCGCCAGCAGCCAAGGCACCGGGGAGCTGTTTTTT. The genes are TRBV4-1 and TRBJ2-2; D remains ambiguous. Per the germline V gene, CDR1 is MGHRA and CDR2 is YSYEKL. The V gene lost 1 base and the J gene lost 4 bases, with 1 base spanning the gap. The CDR3 contains 12 residues.

This clone appeared a single time. The V and J genes are TRBV7-7 and TRBJ2-1, with 8 positions matching TRBD2. V trimming: 3 bases; J trimming: 6 bases; junction bases outside the gene matches: 7. The CDR3 length is 15 residues. The germline gives CDR1 SSHAT, CDR2 FNYEAQ (reference sequence). The CDR3 loop is CASSLVAGTFNEQFF. The CDR3, as DNA: TGTGCCAGCAGCTTGGTAGCGGGGACATTCAATGAGCAGTTCTTC.

The chain recombines TRBV6-6 with TRBJ1-6; no reliable D call. Germline CDR1 reads MNHNY; CDR2 reads SVGAGI (reference sequence). The CDR3 loop spans 16 amino acids. V dropped 7 bases and J dropped 3 bases, with 16 bases sitting between them. The CDR3 bases are TGTGCCAGCACCCCCGAGGGCGGCAGCTATAATTCACCCCTCCACTTT. It codes for CASTPEGGSYNSPLHF.

V gene TRBV5-8 combines with J gene TRBJ2-5; 9 bases agree with TRBD1. V trimming: 0 bases; J trimming: 5 bases; junction bases outside the gene matches: 11. Germline CDR1 and CDR2: SGHTS and YDEGEE. This CDR3 has 17 amino acids. This CDR3 is CASSLDRGLGFVETQYF. CDR3 in DNA: TGTGCCAGCAGCTTGGACAGGGGGCTAGGTTTTGTGGAGACCCAGTACTTC.

This sequence joins TRBV4-1 and TRBJ1-2, with no clear D. Trimming took off 0 bases at V and 2 bases at J, with 13 bases between the two ends. Germline assignment: CDR1 MGHRA and CDR2 YSYEKL. The CDR3 is made up of 16 amino acids. The CDR3 region is CASSQDELSRNYGYTF. The CDR3 DNA reads TGCGCCAGCAGCCAAGATGAGTTGAGCAGGAACTATGGCTACACCTTC.

The chain joins TRBV10-2 to TRBJ2-2, with 7 bases fitting TRBD2. J was trimmed by 7 bases and V by 3 bases; bases with no gene match: 5. The length of the CDR3 is 14 residues. In germline, CDR1 is WSHSY, CDR2 SAAADI. For the CDR3, the DNA is TGCGCCAGCAGTGAAGGGACTACAAACGGGGAGCTGTTTTTT. Amino acids: CASSEGTTNGELFF.

V and J are TRBV18 and TRBJ2-7; D is possibly TRBD2 (5 bases). Germline CDR1 and CDR2: KGHSH and LQKENI. CDR3 length: 13 amino acids. V lost 3 bases and J 3 bases, leaving 9 bases between the germline ends. In nucleotides, the CDR3 is TGTGCCAGCTCACCCTTCGGGGACTACGAGCAGTACTTC. It is translated as CASSPFGDYEQYF.

The chain employs TRBV27 and TRBJ2-7, with 10 nucleotides matching TRBD1. This CDR3 spans 16 amino acids. Trimming took 4 bases from V and 3 from J; bases not matched to a gene: 9. Germline CDR1 is MNHEY and CDR2 is SMNVEV (reference sequence). CDR3 coding DNA: TGTGCCAGCAGTTCTCCCCCCGGGACAGGGGTCTACGAGCAGTACTTC. It codes for CASSSPPGTGVYEQYF.

The rearrangement links TRBV6-5 to TRBJ2-7; 8 bases align to TRBD1. This CDR3 has 14 residues. V gave up 5 bases and J gave up 7 bases; unmatched junction bases: 10. Germline V gives CDR1 MNHEY, CDR2 SVGAGI. CDR3 sequence: CASSHRTGSVEQYF. The CDR3 DNA reads TGTGCCAGCAGTCATCGGACAGGGTCTGTTGAGCAGTACTTC.

The sample holds one count of this clone. This chain connects TRBV10-3 to TRBJ1-1, with 7 bases identical to TRBD1. The germline CDR1 and CDR2 sequences are ENHRY and SYGVKD. This CDR3 contains 18 residues. The V and J ends lost 0 bases and 1 base, in that order; junction bases with no gene match: 11. CDR3 loop: CAISESGPGGVGNTEAFF. In DNA, the CDR3 is TGTGCCATCAGTGAGTCGGGGCCAGGGGGAGTGGGGAACACTGAAGCTTTCTTT.